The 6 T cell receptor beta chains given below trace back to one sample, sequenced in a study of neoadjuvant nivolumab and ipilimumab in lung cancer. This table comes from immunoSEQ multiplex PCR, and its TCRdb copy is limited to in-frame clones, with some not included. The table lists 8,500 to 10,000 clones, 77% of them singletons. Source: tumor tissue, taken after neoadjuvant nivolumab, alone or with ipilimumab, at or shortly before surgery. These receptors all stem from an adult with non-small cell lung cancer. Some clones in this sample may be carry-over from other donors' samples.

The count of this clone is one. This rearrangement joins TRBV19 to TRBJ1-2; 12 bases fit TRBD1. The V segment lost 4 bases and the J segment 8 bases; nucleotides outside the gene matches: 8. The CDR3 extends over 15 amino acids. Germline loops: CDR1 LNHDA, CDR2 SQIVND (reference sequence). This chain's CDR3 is CASSTSGQGATGYTF. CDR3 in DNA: TGTGCCAGTAGTACCTCGGGACAGGGGGCGACGGGCTACACCTTC.

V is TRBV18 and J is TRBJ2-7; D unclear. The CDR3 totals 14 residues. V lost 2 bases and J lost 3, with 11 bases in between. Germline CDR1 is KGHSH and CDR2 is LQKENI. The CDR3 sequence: CASSPSPSLYEQYF. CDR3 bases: TGTGCCAGCTCACCAAGTCCCAGCCTCTACGAGCAGTACTTC.

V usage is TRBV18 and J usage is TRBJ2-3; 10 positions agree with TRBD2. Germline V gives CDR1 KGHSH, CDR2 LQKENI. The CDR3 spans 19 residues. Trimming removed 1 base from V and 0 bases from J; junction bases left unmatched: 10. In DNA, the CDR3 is TGTGCCAGCTCACCACTCCTAGCGGGGGCGGTTACTAGCACAGATACGCAGTATTTT. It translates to CASSPLLAGAVTSTDTQYF.

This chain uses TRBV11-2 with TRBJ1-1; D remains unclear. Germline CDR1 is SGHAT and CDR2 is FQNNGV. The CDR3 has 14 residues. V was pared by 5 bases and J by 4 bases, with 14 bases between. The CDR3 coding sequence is TGTGCCAGCAGCCCATCCATCGGTTCCACTGAAGCTTTCTTT. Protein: CASSPSIGSTEAFF.

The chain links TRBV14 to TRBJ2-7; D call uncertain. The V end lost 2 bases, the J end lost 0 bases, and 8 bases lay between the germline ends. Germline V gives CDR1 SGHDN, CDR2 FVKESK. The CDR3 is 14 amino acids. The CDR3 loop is CASSQRRSSYEQYF. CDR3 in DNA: TGTGCCAGCAGCCAACGACGGAGCTCCTACGAGCAGTACTTC.

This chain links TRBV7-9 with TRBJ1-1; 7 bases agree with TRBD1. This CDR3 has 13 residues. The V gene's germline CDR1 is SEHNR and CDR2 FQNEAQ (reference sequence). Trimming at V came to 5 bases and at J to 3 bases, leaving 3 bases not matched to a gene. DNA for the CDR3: TGTGCCAGCAGCGCCGGGACAGACACTGAAGCTTTCTTT. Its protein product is CASSAGTDTEAFF.